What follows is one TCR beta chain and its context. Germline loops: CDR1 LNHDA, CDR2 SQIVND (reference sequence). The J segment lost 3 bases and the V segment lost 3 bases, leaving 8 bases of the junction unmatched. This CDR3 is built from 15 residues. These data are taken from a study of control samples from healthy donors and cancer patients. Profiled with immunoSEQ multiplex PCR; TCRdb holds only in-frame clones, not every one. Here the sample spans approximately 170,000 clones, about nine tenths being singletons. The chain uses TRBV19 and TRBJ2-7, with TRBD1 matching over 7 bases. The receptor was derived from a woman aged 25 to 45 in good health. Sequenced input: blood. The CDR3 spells CASSMRGQGVYEQYF. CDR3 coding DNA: TGTGCCAGTAGTATGAGGGGGCAGGGGGTCTACGAGCAGTACTTC.